Listed here are 30 T cell receptor beta chains from one sample, sequenced in a study of long-term antiretroviral therapy in people with HIV (dated by TCRdb to between 2021 and 2023). Sequencing of the TRB variable region was done with the immunoSEQ hsTCRB v3.0 assay at survey level resolution. The source is immuneACCESS, and TCRdb retained only in-frame sequences with V and J called. Part of the clones is not carried over; for the studies checked, unresolved V genes explain less than half of this, and the remainder is unexplained. This sample holds 25,000 to 35,000 clones; roughly three quarters were observed only once. The ten largest clones capture under 8.5% of the sample. Specimen: unsorted PBMCs, collected 3.1 years after starting antiretroviral therapy. The receptors were gathered from a woman aged 50 to 60 with HIV.

This clone was counted only a few times. The V gene is TRBV5-1, the J gene TRBJ1-6, with TRBD1 as a possible D gene (5 bases). This CDR3 has 15 residues. CDR1 SGHRS and CDR2 YFSETQ come from the germline V gene. V lost 0 bases and J lost 10, with 14 bases in between. The CDR3 loop is CASSLAGRVRSPLHF. The CDR3 DNA follows: TGCGCCAGCAGCTTGGCCGGCAGGGTTAGGTCACCCCTCCACTTT. Filled out from reference TRBV5-1 and TRBJ1-6, the complete variable domain reads KAGVTQTPRYLIKTRGQQVTLSCSPISGHRSVSWYQQTPGQGLQFLFEYFSETQRNKGNFPGRFSGRQFSNSRSEMNVSTLELGDSALYLCASSLAGRVRSPLHFGNGTRLTVT.

The chain combines TRBV4-2 with TRBJ1-2; D remains unclear. Germline lookup yields CDR1 LGHNA and CDR2 YNFKEQ. V lost 4 bases, J lost 6 bases, and 21 bases lay in between. The CDR3 length is 16 residues. CDR3 sequence reads: CASSPLVHSGFHGYTF. CDR3 DNA sequence: TGTGCCAGCAGCCCCCTGGTCCATTCGGGGTTCCATGGCTACACCTTC.

The gene calls are TRBV12-5 and TRBJ1-1, with 8 positions matching TRBD1. Germline loops: CDR1 LGHNT, CDR2 FRNRAP. The CDR3 extends over 15 amino acids. J was trimmed by 5 bases and V by 1 base; bases with no gene match: 6. In DNA form, the CDR3 reads TGTGCTAGTGGTTTGGCTGCCAGGGGGCCAACTGAAGCTTTCTTT. The encoded protein is CASGLAARGPTEAFF.

In DNA form, the CDR3 reads TGTGCCAGCAGTTTAAGTGGTTATGAGCAGTTCTTC. Its translation is CASSLSGYEQFF. V usage is TRBV28 and J usage is TRBJ2-1; D is unresolved. Trimming pared 2 bases from V and 8 bases from J, leaving 7 bases between. Germline V gene data show CDR1 as MDHEN and CDR2 as SYDVKM. The CDR3 covers 12 residues.

This chain links TRBV30 with TRBJ2-3; D remains ambiguous. V lost 3 bases to trimming and J lost 3 bases, with 13 bases between them. The germline V gene has CDR1 GTSNPN and CDR2 SVGIG (reference sequence). This CDR3 is 14 amino acids long. The CDR3 bases are TGTGCCTGGAGGCTGAAACAGTTGACAGATACGCAGTATTTT. This translates into CAWRLKQLTDTQYF.

The chain uses TRBV7-6 and TRBJ1-1, with D possibly being TRBD1 (5 bases). CDR1 and CDR2 from the germline V gene are SGHVS and FNYEAQ. This CDR3 comprises 14 residues. The germline V and J ends were trimmed by 4 bases and 3 bases, with 12 bases remaining between them. This CDR3 reads CASSSLVGDTEAFF. The CDR3 bases are TGTGCCAGCAGCTCCCTGGTGGGGGACACTGAAGCTTTCTTT.

V is TRBV10-3 and J is TRBJ2-5; 7 positions agree with TRBD1. J was trimmed by 1 base and V by 2 bases; bases with no gene match: 4. Per the germline V gene, CDR1 is ENHRY and CDR2 is SYGVKD. CDR3 length: 15 amino acids. The CDR3: CAISELGDSQETQYF. CDR3 in DNA: TGTGCCATCAGTGAGCTAGGGGACAGCCAAGAGACCCAGTACTTC.

By its share, this clone is medium-sized. This rearrangement joins TRBV14 to TRBJ1-1; D perhaps matches TRBD1 (6 bases). The CDR3 runs to 14 residues. V was trimmed by 5 bases and J by 5 bases, leaving 15 bases between them. The V gene's germline CDR1 is SGHDN and CDR2 FVKESK. The CDR3 is CASSLYREETEAFF. The CDR3 DNA is TGTGCCAGCAGCTTATACAGGGAAGAGACTGAAGCTTTCTTT.

This clone was observed a handful of times. This chain links TRBV25-1 with TRBJ1-6, with D possibly being TRBD1 (6 bases). CDR3 length equals 15 residues. Trimming removed 5 bases at V and 10 bases at J, with 18 bases between. Germline V gene sequence: CDR1 MGHDK, CDR2 SYGVNS. CDR3 DNA: TGTGCCAGCAGTATGTTAAGGGGGTCGGCATCACCCCTCCACTTT. This sequence encodes CASSMLRGSASPLHF.

The gene calls are TRBV6-1 and TRBJ1-2; 7 nucleotides match TRBD1. Per the germline V gene, CDR1 is MNHNS and CDR2 is SASEGT. The CDR3 loop spans 15 amino acids. V lost 4 bases to trimming and J lost 5 bases; unmatched junction nucleotides: 10. This CDR3 is CASSGLTGKGYGYTF. CDR3 nucleotide sequence: TGTGCCAGCAGTGGGCTGACAGGGAAAGGGTATGGCTACACCTTC.

V gene TRBV14 combines with J gene TRBJ1-2; D gene unclear. The CDR3 length is 14 residues. Germline V gene sequence: CDR1 SGHDN, CDR2 FVKESK. The ends were cut back, 1 base at V and 4 bases at J, with 10 bases in the middle. The CDR3 bases are TGTGCCAGCAGCCAAGTAAGCAGGTTCTATGGCTACACCTTC. Residues: CASSQVSRFYGYTF.

This CDR3 reads CASSLGEPAPWAKNIQYF. The CDR3 nucleotides read TGTGCCAGCAGCTTAGGGGAACCGGCCCCTTGGGCCAAAAACATTCAGTACTTC. The chain recombines TRBV7-2 with TRBJ2-4, with no clear D. Per germline, CDR1 SGHTA and CDR2 FQGNSA. The CDR3 is 18 residues long. The V end lost 1 base, the J end lost 1 base, and 17 bases lay between the germline ends.

The chain couples TRBV14 to TRBJ2-3; D is unclear. There are 13 residues in the CDR3. CDR1 and CDR2 from the germline V gene are SGHDN and FVKESK. V was clipped by 1 base and J by 8 bases, with 10 bases between them. The CDR3 sequence is CASSQVPTFTQYF. In nucleotides, the CDR3 is TGTGCCAGCAGCCAAGTACCCACCTTTACGCAGTATTTT.

The J gene is TRBJ1-5, the V gene TRBV6-5; the match to TRBD1 covers 8 bases. There are 14 residues in the CDR3. V was pared by 5 bases and J by 6 bases, with 6 bases of the junction left unmatched. CDR1 and CDR2 (germline): MNHEY, SVGAGI. The CDR3 loop is CASSSQGAGQPQHF. The DNA for the CDR3 is TGTGCCAGCAGTAGTCAGGGGGCCGGTCAGCCCCAGCATTTT.

The chain combines TRBV30 with TRBJ2-5; unclear D gene. V shed 1 base and J shed 5 bases, with 8 bases lying between them. CDR1 is GTSNPN and CDR2 is SVGIG in the germline V gene (reference sequence). The CDR3 loop spans 12 amino acids. The CDR3 loop reads CAWSARTETQYF. In DNA, the CDR3 is TGTGCCTGGAGTGCCAGGACCGAGACCCAGTACTTC.

In DNA, the CDR3 is TGTGCCAGTAGTATAGGGGACAGAAGCGGCTACACCTTC. This translates into CASSIGDRSGYTF. V and J are TRBV19 and TRBJ1-2; 7 nucleotides match TRBD1. Germline V gene lookup returns CDR1 LNHDA and CDR2 SQIVND (reference sequence). CDR3 size: 13 residues. Losses at the gene ends were 1 base for V and 8 bases for J; bases not matched to a gene: 4. The entire variable domain, with the rest obtained from reference TRBV19 and TRBJ1-2, is as follows: DGGITQSPKYLFRKEGQNVTLSCEQNLNHDAMYWYRQDPGQGLRLIYYSQIVNDFQKGDIAEGYSVSREKKESFPLTVTSAQKNPTAFYLCASSIGDRSGYTFGSGTRLTVV.

The V gene is TRBV27, the J gene TRBJ2-7; 9 bases line up with TRBD1. The V and J ends lost 6 bases and 5 bases, in that order; junction bases with no gene match: 11. This CDR3 has 15 residues. CDR1 MNHEY and CDR2 SMNVEV come from the germline V gene (reference sequence). CDR3 DNA sequence: TGTGCCAGCAGCTCAAACAGGGGGCGCATCCACGAGCAGTACGTC. Amino acids: CASSSNRGRIHEQYV.

The chain employs TRBV30 and TRBJ1-1, with D possibly matching TRBD1 (5 bases). Trimming left V 5 bases short and J 5 bases short, with 15 bases between. This CDR3 has 13 residues. Germline assignment: CDR1 GTSNPN and CDR2 SVGIG (reference sequence). The CDR3 spells CAWGLGGGTEAFF. The DNA of the CDR3 is TGTGCCTGGGGGCTTGGGGGTGGGACTGAAGCTTTCTTT.

This chain links TRBV5-1 with TRBJ2-1, with 9 bases fitting TRBD2. The CDR3 totals 15 residues. V was pared by 0 bases and J by 7 bases, with 5 bases of the junction left unmatched. The V gene's germline CDR1 is SGHRS and CDR2 YFSETQ. CDR3 sequence: CASSLGSGGTNEQFF. The CDR3 DNA is TGCGCCAGCAGCTTGGGTAGCGGGGGTACGAATGAGCAGTTCTTC. Full variable domain (rest looked up from reference TRBV5-1 and TRBJ2-1): KAGVTQTPRYLIKTRGQQVTLSCSPISGHRSVSWYQQTPGQGLQFLFEYFSETQRNKGNFPGRFSGRQFSNSRSEMNVSTLELGDSALYLCASSLGSGGTNEQFFGPGTRLTVL.

This clone was counted only a few times. V usage is TRBV25-1 and J usage is TRBJ2-6, with 7 bases identical to TRBD1. Per the germline V gene, CDR1 is MGHDK and CDR2 is SYGVNS. Trimming at V came to 7 bases and at J to 3 bases, leaving 3 bases not matched to a gene. This CDR3 has 14 residues. The CDR3, as DNA: TGTGCCAGCATGACAGGGATTGGGGCCAACGTCCTGACTTTC. It specifies CASMTGIGANVLTF.

The rearrangement joins TRBV29-1 to TRBJ2-3; weak D call: TRBD1 (5 bases). Germline V gene data show CDR1 as SQVTM and CDR2 as ANQGSEA. Trimming cost V 0 bases and J 0 bases, with 10 bases left between them. This CDR3 has 15 residues. DNA for the CDR3: TGCAGCGTTGAAGATAGGTCAGGGAGCACAGATACGCAGTATTTT. This gives the protein CSVEDRSGSTDTQYF.

This chain links TRBV29-1 with TRBJ2-5; no clear D. Germline CDR1 reads SQVTM; CDR2 reads ANQGSEA. With 5 bases removed from V and 2 bases from J, the gap between germline ends came to 6 bases. The CDR3 length is 11 residues. The CDR3 DNA is TGCAGCGTTCAAAATCAAGAGACCCAGTACTTC. Translating gives CSVQNQETQYF.

The V and J genes are TRBV19 and TRBJ2-7; D not certain. With 3 bases removed from V and 3 bases from J, the gap between germline ends came to 9 bases. This CDR3 region has 13 residues. Germline assignment: CDR1 LNHDA and CDR2 SQIVND (reference sequence). The CDR3 loop reads CASSISADYEQYF. The CDR3 nucleotides are TGTGCCAGTAGTATCAGCGCCGACTACGAGCAGTACTTC.

The chain carries TRBV7-3 and TRBJ2-1; D is perhaps TRBD2 (6 bases). Germline CDR1 and CDR2: SGHTA and FQGTGA. Trimming cost V 5 bases and J 4 bases, with 18 bases left between them. CDR3 length: 16 residues. The DNA for the CDR3 is TGTGCCAGCAGCCAGCACCCTGGGGGGTCTTACAATGAGCAGTTCTTC. It is translated as CASSQHPGGSYNEQFF.

The chain uses TRBV6-5 and TRBJ1-1; D uncertain. V lost 8 bases to trimming and J lost 0 bases, with 13 bases between them. The germline gives CDR1 MNHEY, CDR2 SVGAGI. This CDR3 spans 14 amino acids. The CDR3 DNA follows: TGTGCCAGCCGACCGAACAGAATGAACACTGAAGCTTTCTTT. As protein: CASRPNRMNTEAFF.

The J gene is TRBJ2-5, the V gene TRBV7-9; 10 bases map to TRBD2. Germline V CDR1 and CDR2: SEHNR, FQNEAQ (reference sequence). This CDR3 region has 14 residues. J gave up 5 bases and V 4 bases, and 4 bases lay outside the gene matches. Written as DNA, the CDR3 is TGTGCCAGCAGCTCAGGGACTAGCGCCGAGACCCAGTACTTC. Translating it yields CASSSGTSAETQYF. Using reference TRBV7-9 and TRBJ2-5 for the parts outside the CDR3, the full variable domain is DTGVSQNPRHKITKRGQNVTFRCDPISEHNRLYWYRQTLGQGPEFLTYFQNEAQLEKSRLLSDRFSAERPKGSFSTLEIQRTEQGDSAMYLCASSSGTSAETQYFGPGTRLLVL.

V is TRBV7-2 and J is TRBJ2-3, with D possibly matching TRBD1 (5 bases). Trimming took off 5 bases at V and 6 bases at J, with 18 bases between the two ends. The CDR3 is 15 residues long. Germline loops: CDR1 SGHTA, CDR2 FQGNSA. In DNA form, the CDR3 reads TGTGCCAGCAGCCCGTTGACCATTGCAGGGGATACGCAGTATTTT. Translating gives CASSPLTIAGDTQYF.

This rearrangement joins TRBV7-3 to TRBJ2-1; 8 nucleotides align to TRBD2. The CDR3 consists of 13 residues. Germline CDR1 is SGHTA and CDR2 is FQGTGA. J lost 8 bases, V lost 9 bases, and 9 bases had no gene match. CDR3 sequence reads: CASRSGASYEQFF. The CDR3 bases are TGTGCCAGTCGTAGCGGGGCCTCCTATGAGCAGTTCTTC. Full variable domain (rest looked up from reference TRBV7-3 and TRBJ2-1): GAGVSQTPSNKVTEKGKYVELRCDPISGHTALYWYRQSLGQGPEFLIYFQGTGAADDSGLPNDRFFAVRPEGSVSTLKIQRTERGDSAVYLCASRSGASYEQFFGPGTRLTVL.

This clone was detected a few times. The CDR3 spells CASRVGEQYV. The CDR3, as DNA: TGTGCCAGCCGGGTGGGCGAGCAGTACGTC. The chain joins TRBV2 to TRBJ2-7; D gene uncertain. This CDR3 has 10 amino acids. CDR1 SNHLY and CDR2 FYNNEI come from the germline V gene. V gave up 8 bases and J gave up 6 bases, with 8 bases separating them.

The chain carries TRBV5-1 and TRBJ2-7; D might be TRBD1 (5 bases). In germline, CDR1 is SGHRS, CDR2 YFSETQ. The length of the CDR3 is 13 residues. Trimming pared 4 bases from V and 6 bases from J, leaving 14 bases between. CDR3 nucleotides: TGCGCCAGCAGCCCTGTCCAGGGCGGCGAGCAGTACTTC. Translation gives CASSPVQGGEQYF.